This passage covers 21 T cell receptor beta chains from one sample sequenced in a study of blood T cell repertoires in COVID-19. Clones were sequenced by immunoSEQ multiplex PCR, and TCRdb holds only the in-frame ones, with some missing. The sample lists around 200,000 clones, roughly 83% seen once, with 4.5% to 7% in the top ten. Sequencing was carried out using PBMCs or T cells enriched from blood (not recorded which). These receptors were obtained from a man aged 35-49 years with acute COVID-19.

This chain joins TRBV11-2 and TRBJ2-1; 13 nucleotides line up with TRBD2. CDR3 length equals 16 residues. The germline CDR1 and CDR2 sequences are SGHAT and FQNNGV. The V segment lost 1 base and the J segment 7 bases; nucleotides outside the gene matches: 4. The CDR3: CASSLGTSGRRNEQFF. The CDR3 DNA reads TGTGCCAGCAGCTTAGGGACTAGCGGGAGACGGAATGAGCAGTTCTTC.

The chain has TRBV7-9 and TRBJ2-7, with 8 bases identical to TRBD1. The trim removed 6 bases at V and 3 bases at J, leaving 4 bases unmatched. The germline V gene has CDR1 SEHNR and CDR2 FQNEAQ (reference sequence). The CDR3 length is 13 residues. CDR3 region: CASRRTGGYEQYF. The CDR3 nucleotides read TGTGCCAGCAGACGAACAGGGGGCTACGAGCAGTACTTC.

The chain couples TRBV5-4 to TRBJ1-2; 7 positions agree with TRBD1. Trimming cost V 0 bases and J 8 bases; bases outside gene matches: 10. There are 15 residues in the CDR3. Germline CDR1 and CDR2: SGHNT and YYREEE (reference sequence). CDR3 region: CASSLVETGFYGYTF. In DNA form, the CDR3 reads TGTGCCAGCAGCTTGGTTGAGACAGGGTTTTACGGCTACACCTTC.

The gene calls are TRBV6-4 and TRBJ2-3; TRBD1 is a possible D gene (6 bases). Germline V lookup: CDR1 MRHNA, CDR2 SNTAGT. V lost 5 bases to trimming and J lost 3 bases, with 9 bases between them. The CDR3 is 13 amino acids. CDR3 residues: CASSKDSTDTQYF. The CDR3, as DNA: TGTGCCAGCAGTAAGGACAGTACAGATACGCAGTATTTT.

This chain joins TRBV5-4 and TRBJ1-2; TRBD1 agrees at 7 bases. The V gene's germline CDR1 is SGHNT and CDR2 YYREEE (reference sequence). J gave up 9 bases and V 5 bases, and 10 bases lay outside the gene matches. The CDR3 contains 13 residues. The CDR3: CASRSRQGDRYTF. In DNA, the CDR3 is TGTGCCAGCAGATCCCGACAGGGAGATCGCTACACCTTC.

V is TRBV6-2 or TRBV6-3 and J is TRBJ2-7; TRBD2 matches at 12 bases. The J segment lost 4 bases and the V segment lost 0 bases, leaving 7 bases of the junction unmatched. Germline-derived CDR1 and CDR2 are MNHEY and SVGEGT. CDR3 length: 17 residues. The CDR3 DNA reads as TGTGCCAGCAGTTACTCCGCGACTAGCGGGAGTGGGTACGAGCAGTACTTC. It specifies CASSYSATSGSGYEQYF.

V and J are TRBV5-1 and TRBJ2-1; TRBD2 matches 7 bases. This CDR3 spans 15 amino acids. Unmatched junction bases numbered 6, after V lost 4 bases and J lost 2 bases. Germline lookup yields CDR1 SGHRS and CDR2 YFSETQ. The CDR3 region has the DNA TGCGCCAGCAGCGAGCAGGGAGGGGCCTACAATGAGCAGTTCTTC. This encodes CASSEQGGAYNEQFF.

The rearrangement joins TRBV5-1 to TRBJ2-7; TRBD1 might be the D (6 bases). Per germline, CDR1 SGHRS and CDR2 YFSETQ. V was trimmed by 0 bases and J by 5 bases, leaving 15 bases between them. CDR3 size: 15 residues. This chain's CDR3 is CASSLGDTLHNEQYF. For the CDR3, the DNA is TGCGCCAGCAGCTTGGGGGACACACTACACAACGAGCAGTACTTC.

This chain connects TRBV21-1 to TRBJ2-1; TRBD1, the D gene given by the table, was not confirmed from the DNA. TRBV21-1 is a pseudogene locus. The CDR3 is made up of 14 amino acids. The CDR3 nucleotides are TGTGCCAGCAGCAGTACAGGGGTGATAAATGAGCAGTTCTTC. This gives the protein CASSSTGVINEQFF.

The J gene is TRBJ2-2, the V gene TRBV2; possible D gene TRBD2, 7 bases. This CDR3 has 14 residues. Trimming removed 6 bases at V and 7 bases at J, with 15 bases between. Germline CDR1 SNHLY, CDR2 FYNNEI. The CDR3 coding sequence is TGTGCCAGCAGAGACGGGGGGCTGGGCGGGGAGCTGTTTTTT. The encoded protein is CASRDGGLGGELFF.

This clone was observed once. This rearrangement joins TRBV3-1 (or the pseudogene TRBV3-2) to TRBJ2-5, with TRBD2 identical over 7 bases. The CDR3 covers 17 residues. Germline loops: CDR1 LGHDT, CDR2 YNNKEL (reference sequence). With V trimmed by 3 bases and J by 6 bases, 16 bases remained unmatched. Written as DNA, the CDR3 is TGTGCCAGCAGCCAGACCTCCTGGGGGGGAGGTCGTAAGACCCAGTACTTC. Encoded protein: CASSQTSWGGGRKTQYF.

This CDR3 is CASSRQSSYEQYF. DNA of the CDR3: TGTGCCAGTAGCCGCCAGTCCTCCTACGAGCAGTACTTC. This rearrangement joins TRBV19 to TRBJ2-7, with unresolved D. The length of the CDR3 is 13 residues. Germline CDR1 and CDR2: LNHDA and SQIVND (reference sequence). V shed 6 bases and J shed 0 bases, with 9 bases lying between them.

V usage is TRBV15 and J usage is TRBJ2-1; TRBD2 matches at 7 bases. The ends lost 5 bases at V and 5 bases at J; junction bases unmatched: 9. CDR1 is LNHNV and CDR2 is YYDKDF in the germline V gene (reference sequence). The CDR3 loop spans 15 amino acids. The DNA of the CDR3 is TGTGCCACCAGCCCGCCAGCGGGGTATCACAATGAGCAGTTCTTC. Amino acid sequence: CATSPPAGYHNEQFF.

In this sample, this clone turned up a few times. This chain links TRBV2 with TRBJ2-5; no clear D. The germline V gene encodes CDR1 SNHLY and CDR2 FYNNEI. The CDR3 has 12 residues. Trimming cost V 2 bases and J 5 bases, with 6 bases left between them. DNA of the CDR3: TGTGCCAGCAGTGAAACCCAGGAGACCCAGTACTTC. Translating it yields CASSETQETQYF. The full variable domain, with the rest looked up from reference TRBV2 and TRBJ2-5, is EPEVTQTPSHQVTQMGQEVILRCVPISNHLYFYWYRQILGQKVEFLVSFYNNEISEKSEIFDDQFSVERPDGSNFTLKIRSTKLEDSAMYFCASSETQETQYFGPGTRLLVL.

On this clone itself: The sample contains more than one DNA sequence encoding this CDR3. The chain is built from TRBV9 and TRBJ2-7, with D maybe TRBD1 (5 bases). CDR3 length: 14 amino acids. Trimming left V 3 bases short and J 0 bases short, with 10 bases between. Germline-derived CDR1 and CDR2 are SGDLS and YYNGEE. The CDR3 loop reads CASSARQSSYEQYF. In nucleotides, the CDR3 is TGTGCCAGCAGCGCCCGACAGAGCTCCTACGAGCAGTACTTC.

The chain uses TRBV25-1 and TRBJ2-5; the D gene is possibly TRBD2 (5 bases). The CDR3 is 13 amino acids. Trimming removed 4 bases at V and 2 bases at J, with 8 bases between. Germline V gene data show CDR1 as MGHDK and CDR2 as SYGVNS. CDR3 bases: TGTGCCAGCAGTGCGCGGGTTCAAGAGACCCAGTACTTC. Amino acid sequence: CASSARVQETQYF. Variable domain in full (rest from reference TRBV25-1 and TRBJ2-5): EADIYQTPRYLVIGTGKKITLECSQTMGHDKMYWYQQDPGMELHLIHYSYGVNSTEKGDLSSESTVSRIRTEHFPLTLESARPSHTSQYLCASSARVQETQYFGPGTRLLVL.

This rearrangement joins TRBV19 to TRBJ2-1; 15 bases map to TRBD2. V was clipped by 8 bases and J by 7 bases; unmatched bases: 0. The CDR3 covers 13 residues. Germline V gene lookup returns CDR1 LNHDA and CDR2 SQIVND (reference sequence). CDR3 bases: TGTGCCAGTGGGACTAGCGGGAGGAATGAGCAGTTCTTC. Its translation: CASGTSGRNEQFF.

The V gene is TRBV6-6, the J gene TRBJ1-3; no clear D. This CDR3 spans 13 amino acids. V shed 6 bases and J shed 6 bases, with 12 bases lying between them. CDR1 MNHNY and CDR2 SVGAGI come from the germline V gene (reference sequence). Here the CDR3 DNA reads TGTGCCAGCAGCCCTTGGGAGCTAAACACCATATATTTT. Its protein product is CASSPWELNTIYF.

V is TRBV7-3 and J is TRBJ2-7; no definite D call. The CDR3 is 14 residues long. In germline, CDR1 is SGHTA, CDR2 FQGTGA. Trimming removed 3 bases at V and 1 base at J, with 10 bases between. The DNA for the CDR3 is TGTGCCAGCAGCTTCACGAGCCTGTCCTACGAGCAGTACTTC. Its protein is CASSFTSLSYEQYF. The variable domain in full, completed from reference TRBV7-3 and TRBJ2-7, reads GAGVSQTPSNKVTEKGKYVELRCDPISGHTALYWYRQSLGQGPEFLIYFQGTGAADDSGLPNDRFFAVRPEGSVSTLKIQRTERGDSAVYLCASSFTSLSYEQYFGPGTRLTVT.

The rearrangement uses TRBV19 and TRBJ2-1; 10 bases are shared with TRBD2. The CDR3 runs 21 residues. V gave up 5 bases and J gave up 5 bases; unmatched junction bases: 24. The germline gives CDR1 LNHDA, CDR2 SQIVND (reference sequence). The CDR3 reads CASSLGQAGTSASGRHNEQFF. The CDR3 DNA reads TGTGCCAGTAGTCTCGGACAAGCGGGGACTAGCGCCTCAGGGAGGCACAATGAGCAGTTCTTC.

The chain joins TRBV18 to TRBJ2-5; 8 nucleotides match TRBD1. The germline V gene encodes CDR1 KGHSH and CDR2 LQKENI. The CDR3 spans 15 residues. Trimming took 2 bases from V and 4 from J; bases not matched to a gene: 6. The CDR3 loop is CASSPMEQGGETQYF. For the CDR3, the DNA is TGTGCCAGCTCACCAATGGAACAGGGGGGAGAGACCCAGTACTTC. The whole variable domain, filled in from reference TRBV18 and TRBJ2-5, reads NAGVMQNPRHLVRRRGQEARLRCSPMKGHSHVYWYRQLPEEGLKFMVYLQKENIIDESGMPKERFSAEFPKEGPSILRIQQVVRGDSAAYFCASSPMEQGGETQYFGPGTRLLVL.